Shown below are 14 T cell receptor beta chains from a single sample sequenced in a study of T cells in Graves' hyperthyroidism and ophthalmopathy (dated by TCRdb to between 2017 and 2020). Library prep was done by multiplex PCR. TCRdb lists the instrument as Illumina HiSeq 2000. The TCR beta CDR3 regions were amplified from RNA transcripts. The TCR CDR3 was subjected to a first round of RT-PCR using the HTBI primer set and the Qiagen OneStep RT-PCR kit. TCRdb reprocessed the public reads (quality trimming at Q25 with fastp, clone calling with MiXCR) and kept in-frame beta chains. Entries that share a CDR3 protein sequence are merged under the most common genes and DNA. The table for this sample lists a few hundred thousand distinct CDR3 sequences; over 12% of them were counted only once. The top ten hold under 35% of the sample. Sequencing used blood. All receptors come from a woman in her forties or fifties with Graves' hyperthyroidism that later progressed to Graves' ophthalmopathy.

The rearrangement links TRBV19 to TRBJ2-5; D call uncertain. With 1 base removed from V and 3 bases from J, the gap between germline ends came to 9 bases. This CDR3 is built from 14 residues. The V gene's germline CDR1 is LNHDA and CDR2 SQIVND (reference sequence). CDR3: CASSIVSTKETQYF. CDR3 DNA: TGTGCCAGTAGTATAGTGTCTACTAAAGAGACCCAGTACTTC.

At least ten counts were recorded for this clonotype. This rearrangement joins TRBV28 to TRBJ2-7; 8 bases are shared with TRBD2. CDR3 size: 17 residues. Germline V gene lookup returns CDR1 MDHEN and CDR2 SYDVKM. Unmatched junction bases numbered 14, after V lost 2 bases and J lost 5 bases. Here the CDR3 DNA reads TGTGCCAGCAGTTTAAGGCTCCCGGGAGGGATTTTCAACGAGCAGTACTTC. Translating it yields CASSLRLPGGIFNEQYF. The variable domain in full, completed from reference TRBV28 and TRBJ2-7, reads DVKVTQSSRYLVKRTGEKVFLECVQDMDHENMFWYRQDPGLGLRLIYFSYDVKMKEKGDIPEGYSVSREKKERFSLILESASTNQTSMYLCASSLRLPGGIFNEQYFGPGTRLTVT.

This clonotype showed up many times. This rearrangement joins TRBV7-9 to TRBJ2-3; D is uncertain. V shed 5 bases and J shed 4 bases, with 7 bases lying between them. The germline CDR1 and CDR2 sequences are SEHNR and FQNEAQ (reference sequence). The CDR3 has 12 residues. The CDR3: CASSTTSDTQYF. The CDR3 nucleotides are TGTGCCAGCAGCACGACATCAGATACGCAGTATTTT. Full variable domain (missing parts from reference TRBV7-9 and TRBJ2-3): DTGVSQNPRHKITKRGQNVTFRCDPISEHNRLYWYRQTLGQGPEFLTYFQNEAQLEKSRLLSDRFSAERPKGSFSTLEIQRTEQGDSAMYLCASSTTSDTQYFGPGTRLTVL.

This clonotype was picked up a small number of times. The chain links TRBV7-3 to TRBJ2-1; either TRBD1 or TRBD2 may fit D (5 bases each). The V gene lost 4 bases and the J gene lost 0 bases, with 16 bases spanning the gap. CDR3 length equals 17 residues. Germline values: CDR1 SGHTA, CDR2 FQGTGA. The CDR3 sequence: CASSSPGTASSYNEQFF. CDR3 sequence (DNA): TGTGCCAGCAGCTCCCCAGGGACGGCGAGCTCCTACAATGAGCAGTTCTTC.

This clonotype showed up many times. The rearrangement links TRBV2 to TRBJ2-1; possible D gene TRBD1, 6 bases. Per the germline V gene, CDR1 is SNHLY and CDR2 is FYNNEI. This CDR3 comprises 13 residues. Deletions cut 5 bases from V and 9 bases from J, with 14 bases between. The CDR3 here is CASSFRGTGEQFF. In nucleotides, the CDR3 is TGTGCCAGCAGTTTCAGGGGTACCGGTGAGCAGTTCTTC.

The V and J genes are TRBV7-8 and TRBJ2-6; D call uncertain. Looked up from germline, CDR1 is SGHVS and CDR2 is FQNEAQ. Trimming removed 2 bases at V and 0 bases at J, with 8 bases between. The CDR3 runs 16 residues. CDR3 coding DNA: TGTGCCAGCAGCTTACTGGGCCTCTCTGGGGCCAACGTCCTGACTTTC. It is translated as CASSLLGLSGANVLTF.

This chain uses TRBV11-2 with TRBJ1-3; D uncertain. The germline V gene has CDR1 SGHAT and CDR2 FQNNGV. CDR3 size: 15 residues. V lost 0 bases and J 4 bases, leaving 10 bases between the germline ends. For the CDR3, the DNA is TGTGCCAGCAGCTTAGACTCGATGACAGGAAACACCATATATTTT. It is translated as CASSLDSMTGNTIYF.

This clonotype was observed a handful of times. The chain joins TRBV19 to TRBJ2-5; D perhaps matches TRBD1 (6 bases). This CDR3 contains 14 residues. Trimming stripped 0 bases from V and 5 bases from J, with 10 bases between. Looked up from germline, CDR1 is LNHDA and CDR2 is SQIVND (reference sequence). CDR3 in amino acids: CASSIERGSETQYF. In nucleotides, the CDR3 is TGTGCCAGTAGTATAGAGAGGGGGTCCGAGACCCAGTACTTC.

With respect to this clonotype: One end of the junction fails to match germline, which may point to a read error. The rearrangement links TRBV18 to TRBJ2-7, with D unclear. The CDR3 extends over 15 amino acids. Germline V lookup: CDR1 KGHSH, CDR2 LQKENI. CDR3 region: CASSPPLRPTYKQYF. The CDR3 DNA follows: TGTGCCAGCTCACCACCGCTTAGGCCCACCTACAAGCAGTACTTC.

A few counts support this clonotype. V gene TRBV24-1 combines with J gene TRBJ2-7, with D unclear. CDR1 is KGHDR and CDR2 is SFDVKD in the germline V gene. This CDR3 comprises 13 residues. Trimming removed 6 bases from V and 4 bases from J, with 12 bases in between. The CDR3 DNA is TGTGCCACCAGTAGTCCCGAAAAATACGAGCAGTACTTC. Protein: CATSSPEKYEQYF.

This clonotype was seen repeatedly, ten times or more. The rearrangement uses TRBV5-1 and TRBJ2-7; TRBD2 matches at 8 bases. After removal of 0 bases from V and 5 bases from J, the junction contained 13 bases not matched to a gene. The germline gives CDR1 SGHRS, CDR2 YFSETQ. The CDR3 is made up of 17 amino acids. The CDR3 DNA reads as TGCGCCAGCAGCTTGGGGGGTGATAAGCGGGAGAGCCACGAGCAGTACTTC. It translates to CASSLGGDKRESHEQYF.

The table lists this clonotype with many counts. The chain links TRBV11-2 to TRBJ2-2; the D is unclear. The CDR3 has 15 residues. Trimming pared 1 base from V and 5 bases from J, leaving 11 bases between. Germline assignment: CDR1 SGHAT and CDR2 FQNNGV. The CDR3 region has the DNA TGTGCCAGCAGCTTAGTTTCGCTGCGTACCGGGGAGCTGTTTTTT. Translated, it gives CASSLVSLRTGELFF. Complete variable domain (other parts from reference TRBV11-2 and TRBJ2-2): EAGVAQSPRYKIIEKRQSVAFWCNPISGHATLYWYQQILGQGPKLLIQFQNNGVVDDSQLPKDRFSAERLKGVDSTLKIQPAKLEDSAVYLCASSLVSLRTGELFFGEGSRLTVL.

This clonotype has a count of ten or more. The chain recombines TRBV3-1 with TRBJ2-7, with D possibly matching TRBD2 (5 bases). Germline CDR1 reads LGHDT; CDR2 reads YNNKEL (reference sequence). The CDR3 runs to 12 residues. The V and J ends lost 6 bases and 6 bases respectively, with 12 bases between them. CDR3 loop: CASSPGLSEQYF. CDR3 bases: TGTGCCAGCAGTCCCGGACTCTCCGAGCAGTACTTC.

This clonotype has at least ten counts. V and J are TRBV18 and TRBJ2-5; 7 bases align to TRBD1. Germline V gives CDR1 KGHSH, CDR2 LQKENI. Losses at the gene ends were 1 base for V and 5 bases for J; bases not matched to a gene: 4. This CDR3 spans 14 amino acids. The CDR3 loop reads CASSPRQGAETQYF. CDR3 bases: TGTGCCAGCTCACCACGACAGGGAGCGGAGACCCAGTACTTC.